This passage covers 18 T cell receptor beta chains from one sample sequenced in a study of T-cell reconstitution after alpha-beta-depleted transplantation in children. Unique molecular identifiers were incorporated during preparation of the TCRbeta library. TCRdb reprocessed the PCR reads with MiXCR, giving one entry per CDR3 protein. The sample consists of 500,000 to 600,000 distinct CDR3 sequences, approximately 30% of them appearing once. Sequenced material: PBMCs, taken before TCRalphabeta/CD19-depleted stem cell transplant. These receptors all stem from a boy younger than two with Wiskott-Aldrich syndrome, due to receive a stem cell transplant.

V gene TRBV12-3 or TRBV12-4 combines with J gene TRBJ2-1; D unclear. This CDR3 has 17 residues. Trimming pared 4 bases from V and 5 bases from J, leaving 21 bases between. The DNA for the CDR3 is TGTGCCAGCAGTTCGCTCTCCGAGGTTGGTCGCCACAATGAGCAGTTCTTC. It translates to CASSSLSEVGRHNEQFF.

CDR3: CASSSARQSSNQPQHF. The CDR3 coding sequence is TGTGCCAGCAGCTCCGCTCGACAGTCTAGCAATCAGCCCCAGCATTTT. V usage is TRBV5-6 and J usage is TRBJ1-5; D possibly corresponds to TRBD1 (5 bases). The germline V gene has CDR1 SGHDT and CDR2 YYEEEE. This CDR3 contains 16 residues. Trimming removed 3 bases at V and 0 bases at J, with 13 bases between.

V is TRBV29-1 and J is TRBJ2-2; D gene ambiguous. Trimming shortened V by 8 bases and J by 6 bases, and 13 bases separated the two germline ends. Per germline, CDR1 SQVTM and CDR2 ANQGSEA. The CDR3 loop spans 12 amino acids. CDR3 in DNA: TGCAGCACAGCACTCCGGGCCGGGGAGCTGTTTTTT. Protein sequence: CSTALRAGELFF.

This chain uses TRBV12-3 or TRBV12-4 with TRBJ2-1, with 13 bases lining up with TRBD2. Trimming cost V 6 bases and J 9 bases; bases outside gene matches: 8. The CDR3 consists of 15 residues. The CDR3 loop reads CASSRTSGRAAEQFF. The CDR3 bases are TGTGCCAGCAGCCGTACTAGCGGGAGGGCCGCTGAGCAGTTCTTC.

This clonotype was counted a few times. The chain carries TRBV28 and TRBJ2-7; 8 bases are a match to TRBD2. Germline assignment: CDR1 MDHEN and CDR2 SYDVKM. J gave up 3 bases and V 3 bases, and 7 bases lay outside the gene matches. The CDR3 runs 15 residues. CDR3 coding DNA: TGTGCCAGCAGTTTCGTACTAGCGGCAAACTACGAGCAGTACTTC. Translation: CASSFVLAANYEQYF.

The chain carries TRBV14 and TRBJ2-1, with D unclear. V shed 3 bases and J shed 6 bases, with 12 bases lying between them. The CDR3 is 14 residues long. Germline CDR1 is SGHDN and CDR2 is FVKESK. The CDR3 coding sequence is TGTGCCAGCAGCCATGCCTCCGCTTTCAATGAGCAGTTCTTC. It is translated as CASSHASAFNEQFF.

This chain links TRBV28 with TRBJ2-7, with 8 bases identical to TRBD2. V lost 3 bases to trimming and J lost 2 bases; unmatched junction nucleotides: 6. Germline V gene data show CDR1 as MDHEN and CDR2 as SYDVKM. The CDR3 spans 15 residues. CDR3 nucleotides: TGTGCCAGCAGTTTGGCCCGGACTAGCCCCTACGAGCAGTACTTC. Protein product: CASSLARTSPYEQYF.

This clonotype has more than one count but fewer than ten. The chain recombines TRBV7-6 with TRBJ1-1; TRBD1 matches 7 bases. V shed 1 base and J 0 bases; nucleotides not matched to a gene: 2. Germline V gene sequence: CDR1 SGHVS, CDR2 FNYEAQ. CDR3 size: 15 residues. CDR3 nucleotide sequence: TGTGCCAGCAGCTTAGAAGACAGGGTGAACACTGAAGCTTTCTTT. Protein: CASSLEDRVNTEAFF.

The rearrangement links TRBV11-2 to TRBJ2-7; D ambiguous. Per the germline V gene, CDR1 is SGHAT and CDR2 is FQNNGV. Trimming shortened V by 1 base and J by 3 bases, and 7 bases separated the two germline ends. The CDR3 contains 13 residues. The CDR3, as DNA: TGTGCCAGCAGCTTAGTTCCGCTCTACGAGCAGTACTTC. It is translated as CASSLVPLYEQYF.

This chain connects TRBV20-1 to TRBJ1-1, with 9 bases matching TRBD1. Germline V lookup: CDR1 DFQATT, CDR2 SNEGSKA (reference sequence). Trimming at V came to 4 bases and at J to 6 bases, leaving 6 bases not matched to a gene. The CDR3 consists of 13 residues. Here the CDR3 DNA reads TGCAGTGCTATTACAGGGGGCGTAGCTGAAGCTTTCTTT. This encodes CSAITGGVAEAFF.

This clonotype was seen only a few times. The DNA of the CDR3 is TGTGCCAGCAGCTACTATGGGAGGGTGAGAGATGGCGAGCAGTACTTC. This translates into CASSYYGRVRDGEQYF. V is TRBV5-6 and J is TRBJ2-7; 7 bases are a match to TRBD2. With 3 bases clipped from V and 6 bases from J, the junction kept 15 bases outside the gene matches. The germline V gene has CDR1 SGHDT and CDR2 YYEEEE. This CDR3 has 16 amino acids. The full variable domain, in which reference TRBV5-6 and TRBJ2-7 provide the parts outside the CDR3, is DAGVTQSPTHLIKTRGQQVTLRCSPKSGHDTVSWYQQALGQGPQFIFQYYEEEERQRGNFPDRFSGHQFPNYSSELNVNALLLGDSALYLCASSYYGRVRDGEQYFGPGTRLTVT.

The gene calls are TRBV7-8 and TRBJ1-5; possible D gene TRBD1, 6 bases. Germline V gene sequence: CDR1 SGHVS, CDR2 FQNEAQ. Trimming stripped 4 bases from V and 4 bases from J, with 8 bases between. The CDR3 is made up of 13 amino acids. The CDR3 DNA is TGTGCCAGCAGCTGGACAGAGAATCAGCCCCAGCATTTT. This translates into CASSWTENQPQHF.

V usage is TRBV3-1 and J usage is TRBJ1-1; D is uncertain. This CDR3 is built from 15 residues. From germline, CDR1 is LGHDT and CDR2 YNNKEL (reference sequence). Trimming removed 5 bases from V and 1 base from J, with 14 bases in between. The CDR3 DNA reads TGTGCCAGCAGCTTCTCGACCATTTCGAACACTGAAGCTTTCTTT. It is translated as CASSFSTISNTEAFF.

This clonotype was seen more than once but under ten times. CDR3 amino acids: CSAARTSGGQETQYF. CDR3 coding DNA: TGCAGTGCTGCCCGGACTAGCGGGGGGCAAGAGACCCAGTACTTC. This chain links TRBV20-1 with TRBJ2-5, with 14 bases fitting TRBD2. Germline V gene lookup returns CDR1 DFQATT and CDR2 SNEGSKA (reference sequence). The CDR3 has 15 residues. The junction had 4 bases not matched to a gene; V was cut back by 5 bases and J by 2 bases.

The chain recombines TRBV5-1 with TRBJ2-7, with 11 bases that match TRBD2. Germline V gene sequence: CDR1 SGHRS, CDR2 YFSETQ. The trim removed 5 bases at V and 6 bases at J, leaving 10 bases unmatched. This CDR3 spans 15 amino acids. The CDR3 sequence is CASRTLAGEGTEQYF. The CDR3 bases are TGCGCCAGCAGAACACTAGCGGGAGAGGGGACCGAGCAGTACTTC.

The chain recombines TRBV5-1 with TRBJ2-2; 9 bases map to TRBD1. With 3 bases clipped from V and 3 bases from J, the junction kept 3 bases outside the gene matches. CDR1 and CDR2 from the germline V gene are SGHRS and YFSETQ. The CDR3 runs to 15 residues. The CDR3 loop is CASSSDRGDTGELFF. CDR3 bases: TGCGCCAGCAGCTCGGACAGGGGCGACACCGGGGAGCTGTTTTTT.

The chain joins TRBV5-4 to TRBJ1-5; 7 bases line up with TRBD1. The V gene's germline CDR1 is SGHNT and CDR2 YYREEE (reference sequence). Germline trimming cut 0 bases from V and 1 base from J; bases unmatched to any gene: 13. CDR3 size: 19 residues. This CDR3 reads CASSLGQGLGLGSNQPQHF. CDR3 bases: TGTGCCAGCAGCTTGGGACAGGGACTCGGGCTCGGCAGCAATCAGCCCCAGCATTTT. Supplemented by reference TRBV5-4 and TRBJ1-5, the full variable domain reads ETGVTQSPTHLIKTRGQQVTLRCSSQSGHNTVSWYQQALGQGPQFIFQYYREEENGRGNFPPRFSGLQFPNYSSELNVNALELDDSALYLCASSLGQGLGLGSNQPQHFGDGTRLSIL.

This clonotype was seen repeatedly, ten times or more. This chain joins TRBV5-1 and TRBJ2-5; D is tentatively TRBD1 or TRBD2 (5 bases each). V dropped 4 bases and J dropped 5 bases, with 12 bases sitting between them. The germline CDR1 and CDR2 sequences are SGHRS and YFSETQ. This CDR3 has 13 amino acids. The CDR3 nucleotides read TGCGCCAGCAGCCCCGGGGCGGATGAGACCCAGTACTTC. Protein product: CASSPGADETQYF.